This T cell receptor beta chain originates from a study of early T cells in non-severe SARS-CoV-2 infection. Study-level background: Sequencing used unsorted whole-blood bulk RNA, so chains lack pairing.

Study observations and caveats: Lookups in VDJdb leaned toward anti-spike CD8 responses and missed private and CD4 specificities.

Trimming removed 3 bases from V and 7 bases from J, with 13 bases in between. Germline loops: CDR1 DFQATT, CDR2 SNEGSKA (reference sequence). CDR3 length: 12 amino acids. Researchers attached unique molecular identifiers to individual cDNA molecules. MiXCR was run by TCRdb on the 5' RACE reads, yielding one entry per CDR3 protein. This repertoire shows roughly 99,000 distinct CDR3 sequences, approximately 12% found once; its top ten account for under 4.5%. Note on this clonotype: Its antigen is undetermined.

Sequences were derived from whole blood, sampled at baseline. This chain uses TRBV20-1 with TRBJ2-7, with D tentatively TRBD2 (5 bases). This TCR came from an adult who was a healthcare worker with PCR-confirmed SARS-CoV-2 infection or an uninfected control (not recorded which). CDR3 bases: TGCAGTGCTAGCGGTCTGCCGGGGGAGCAGTACTTC. It specifies CSASGLPGEQYF.